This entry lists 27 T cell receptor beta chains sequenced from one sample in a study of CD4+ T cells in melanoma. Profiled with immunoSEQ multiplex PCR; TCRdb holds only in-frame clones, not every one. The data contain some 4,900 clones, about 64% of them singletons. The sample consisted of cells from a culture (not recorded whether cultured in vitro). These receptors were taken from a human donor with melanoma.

DNA for the CDR3: TGTGCCAGCAGTTCAGTTTCGGGACTTAACACTGAAGCTTTCTTT. Translated, it gives CASSSVSGLNTEAFF. V and J are TRBV7-2 and TRBJ1-1, with D perhaps matching TRBD1 (5 bases). The CDR3 runs to 15 residues. In germline, CDR1 is SGHTA, CDR2 FQGNSA. Trimming removed 6 bases from V and 2 bases from J, with 16 bases in between.

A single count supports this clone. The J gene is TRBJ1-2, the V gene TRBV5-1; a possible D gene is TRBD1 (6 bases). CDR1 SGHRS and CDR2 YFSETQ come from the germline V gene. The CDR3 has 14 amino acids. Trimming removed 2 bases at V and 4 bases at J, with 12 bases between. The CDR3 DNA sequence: TGCGCCAGCAGCTTTAACCAAGGGGGCTATGGCTACACCTTC. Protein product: CASSFNQGGYGYTF.

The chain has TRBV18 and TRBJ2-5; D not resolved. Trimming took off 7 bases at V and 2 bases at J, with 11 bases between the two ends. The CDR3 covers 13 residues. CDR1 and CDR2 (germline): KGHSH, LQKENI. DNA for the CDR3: TGTGCCAGCTTCGCGGTCAGACAAGAGACCCAGTACTTC. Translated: CASFAVRQETQYF.

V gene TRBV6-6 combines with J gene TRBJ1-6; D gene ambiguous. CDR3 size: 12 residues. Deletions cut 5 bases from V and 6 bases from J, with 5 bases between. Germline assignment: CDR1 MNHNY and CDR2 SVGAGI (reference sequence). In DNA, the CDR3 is TGTGCCAGCAGTCGCCTTAATTCACCCCTCCACTTT. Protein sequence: CASSRLNSPLHF.

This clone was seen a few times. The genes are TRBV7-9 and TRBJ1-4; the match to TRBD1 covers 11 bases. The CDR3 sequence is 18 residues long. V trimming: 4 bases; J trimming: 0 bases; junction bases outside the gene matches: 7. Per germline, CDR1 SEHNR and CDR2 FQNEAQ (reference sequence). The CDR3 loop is CASSSPGTGGSTNEKLFF. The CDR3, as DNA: TGTGCCAGCAGCTCACCCGGGACAGGGGGTTCAACTAATGAAAAACTGTTTTTT.

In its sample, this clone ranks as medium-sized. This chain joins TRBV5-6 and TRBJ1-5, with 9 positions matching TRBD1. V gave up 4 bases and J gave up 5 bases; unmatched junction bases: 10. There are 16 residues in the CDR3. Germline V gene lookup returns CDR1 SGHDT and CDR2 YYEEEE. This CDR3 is CASSVHRGPGDQPQHF. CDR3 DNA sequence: TGTGCCAGCAGCGTCCACAGGGGGCCAGGGGATCAGCCCCAGCATTTT.

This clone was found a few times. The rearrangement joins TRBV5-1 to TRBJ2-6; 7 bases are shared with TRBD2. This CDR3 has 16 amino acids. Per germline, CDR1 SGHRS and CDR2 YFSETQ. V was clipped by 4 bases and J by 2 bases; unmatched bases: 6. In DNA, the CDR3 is TGCGCCAGCAGCGAGGGCCGGGGGGCTGGGGCCAACGTCCTGACTTTC. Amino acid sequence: CASSEGRGAGANVLTF.

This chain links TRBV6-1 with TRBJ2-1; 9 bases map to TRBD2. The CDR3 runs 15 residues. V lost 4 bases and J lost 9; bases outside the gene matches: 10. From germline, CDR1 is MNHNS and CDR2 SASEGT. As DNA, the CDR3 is TGTGCCAGCAGTGTAGAGACTAGCGGCCTGGGTGAGCAGTTCTTC. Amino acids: CASSVETSGLGEQFF.

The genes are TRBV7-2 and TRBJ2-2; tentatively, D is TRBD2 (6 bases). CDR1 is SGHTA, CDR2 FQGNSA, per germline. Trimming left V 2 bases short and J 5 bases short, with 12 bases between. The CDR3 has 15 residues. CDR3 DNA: TGTGCCAGCAGCTTAAGACTAGTTCTTACCGGGGAGCTGTTTTTT. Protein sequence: CASSLRLVLTGELFF.

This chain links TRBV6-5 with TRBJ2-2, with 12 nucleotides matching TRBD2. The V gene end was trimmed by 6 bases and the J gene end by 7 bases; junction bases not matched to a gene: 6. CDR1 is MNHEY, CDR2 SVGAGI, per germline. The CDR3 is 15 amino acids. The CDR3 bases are TGTGCCAGCAGACTCACTAGCGGGGGGATCGGGGAGCTGTTTTTT. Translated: CASRLTSGGIGELFF.

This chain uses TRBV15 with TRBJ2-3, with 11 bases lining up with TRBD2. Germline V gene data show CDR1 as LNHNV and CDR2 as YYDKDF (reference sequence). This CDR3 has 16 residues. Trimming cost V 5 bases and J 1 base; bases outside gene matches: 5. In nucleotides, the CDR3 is TGTGCCACCAGCGGTGAGACTAGCGGGGGCACAGATACGCAGTATTTT. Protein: CATSGETSGGTDTQYF.

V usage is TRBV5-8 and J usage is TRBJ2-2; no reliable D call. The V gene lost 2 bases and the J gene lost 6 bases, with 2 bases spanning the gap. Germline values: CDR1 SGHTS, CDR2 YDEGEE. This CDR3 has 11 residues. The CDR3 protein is CASSFPGELFF. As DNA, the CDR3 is TGTGCCAGCAGCTTTCCCGGGGAGCTGTTTTTT.

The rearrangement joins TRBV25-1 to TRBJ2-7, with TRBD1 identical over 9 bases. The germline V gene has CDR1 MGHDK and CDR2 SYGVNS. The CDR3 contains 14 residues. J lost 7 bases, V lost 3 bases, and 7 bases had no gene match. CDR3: CASSEWTGAEEQYF. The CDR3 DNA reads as TGTGCCAGCAGTGAGTGGACAGGGGCAGAAGAGCAGTACTTC.

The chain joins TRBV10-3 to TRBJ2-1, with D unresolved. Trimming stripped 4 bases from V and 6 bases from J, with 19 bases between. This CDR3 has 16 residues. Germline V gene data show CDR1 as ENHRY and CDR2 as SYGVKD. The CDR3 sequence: CAISVDEKGSFNEQFF. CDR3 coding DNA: TGTGCCATCAGTGTGGACGAAAAGGGCAGTTTCAATGAGCAGTTCTTC.

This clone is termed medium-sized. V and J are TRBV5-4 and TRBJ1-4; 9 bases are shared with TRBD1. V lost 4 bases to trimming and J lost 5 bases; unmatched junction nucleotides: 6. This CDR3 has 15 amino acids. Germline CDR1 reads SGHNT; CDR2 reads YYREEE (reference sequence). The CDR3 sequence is CASSTNRGLNEKLFF. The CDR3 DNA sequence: TGTGCCAGCAGCACGAACAGGGGGCTGAATGAAAAACTGTTTTTT.

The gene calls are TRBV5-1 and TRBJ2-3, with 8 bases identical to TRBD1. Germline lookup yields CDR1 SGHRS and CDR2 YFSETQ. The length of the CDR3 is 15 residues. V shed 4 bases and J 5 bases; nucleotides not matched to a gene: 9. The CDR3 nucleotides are TGCGCCAGCAGCCGTCAGGGGGCTGAAGTAGATACGCAGTATTTT. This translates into CASSRQGAEVDTQYF.

CDR3 nucleotides: TGCAGCGTTGACAGCGGTTATGGCTACACCTTC. This sequence encodes CSVDSGYGYTF. The chain uses TRBV29-1 and TRBJ1-2; no firm D call. V lost 3 bases to trimming and J lost 5 bases, with 7 bases between them. This CDR3 has 11 residues. Germline CDR1 and CDR2: SQVTM and ANQGSEA.

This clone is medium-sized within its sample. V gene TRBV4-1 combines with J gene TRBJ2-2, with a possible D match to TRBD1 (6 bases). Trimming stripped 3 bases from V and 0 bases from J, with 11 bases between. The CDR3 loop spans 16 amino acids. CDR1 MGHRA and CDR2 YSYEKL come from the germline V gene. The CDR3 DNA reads TGCGCCAGCAGCCACCAGGGACAAACGAACACCGGGGAGCTGTTTTTT. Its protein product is CASSHQGQTNTGELFF.

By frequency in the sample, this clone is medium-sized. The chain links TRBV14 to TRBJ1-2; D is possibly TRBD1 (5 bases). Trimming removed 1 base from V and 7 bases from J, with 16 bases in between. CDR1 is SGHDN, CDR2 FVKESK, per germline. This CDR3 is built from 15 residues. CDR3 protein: CASSQADSLLRGYTF. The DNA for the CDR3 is TGTGCCAGCAGCCAAGCCGACAGTTTATTGCGTGGCTACACCTTC.

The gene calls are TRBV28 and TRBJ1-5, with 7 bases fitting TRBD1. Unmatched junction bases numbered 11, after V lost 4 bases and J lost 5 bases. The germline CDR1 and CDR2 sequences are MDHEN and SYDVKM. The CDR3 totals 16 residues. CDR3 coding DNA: TGTGCCAGCAGTTCCCGGAGGGGGCGCCCCGATCAGCCCCAGCATTTT. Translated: CASSSRRGRPDQPQHF. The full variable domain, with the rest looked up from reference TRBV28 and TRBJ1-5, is DVKVTQSSRYLVKRTGEKVFLECVQDMDHENMFWYRQDPGLGLRLIYFSYDVKMKEKGDIPEGYSVSREKKERFSLILESASTNQTSMYLCASSSRRGRPDQPQHFGDGTRLSIL.

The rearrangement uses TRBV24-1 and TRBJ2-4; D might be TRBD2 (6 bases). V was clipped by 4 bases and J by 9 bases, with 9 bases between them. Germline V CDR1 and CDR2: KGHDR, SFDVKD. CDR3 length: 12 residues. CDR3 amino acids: CATSDGRGIQYF. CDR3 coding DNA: TGTGCCACCAGTGACGGGAGAGGCATTCAGTACTTC.

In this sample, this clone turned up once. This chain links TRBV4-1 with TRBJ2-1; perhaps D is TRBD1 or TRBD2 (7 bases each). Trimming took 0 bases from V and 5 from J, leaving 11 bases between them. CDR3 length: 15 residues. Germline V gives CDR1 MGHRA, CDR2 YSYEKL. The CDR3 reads CASSQDQGGDNEQFF. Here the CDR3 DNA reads TGCGCCAGCAGCCAAGACCAGGGGGGGGACAATGAGCAGTTCTTC.

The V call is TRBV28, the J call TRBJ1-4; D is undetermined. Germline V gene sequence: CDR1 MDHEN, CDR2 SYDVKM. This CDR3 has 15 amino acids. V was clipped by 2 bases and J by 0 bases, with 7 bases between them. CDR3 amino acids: CASSLVRTTNEKLFF. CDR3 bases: TGTGCCAGCAGTTTAGTCCGGACAACTAATGAAAAACTGTTTTTT.

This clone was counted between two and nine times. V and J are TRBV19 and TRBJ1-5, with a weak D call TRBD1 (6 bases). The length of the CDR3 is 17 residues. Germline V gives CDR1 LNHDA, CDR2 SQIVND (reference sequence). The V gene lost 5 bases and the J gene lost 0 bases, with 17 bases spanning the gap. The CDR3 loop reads CASSSLTGGYSNQPQHF. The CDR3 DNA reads TGTGCCAGTAGTTCCCTTACGGGGGGCTATAGCAATCAGCCCCAGCATTTT.

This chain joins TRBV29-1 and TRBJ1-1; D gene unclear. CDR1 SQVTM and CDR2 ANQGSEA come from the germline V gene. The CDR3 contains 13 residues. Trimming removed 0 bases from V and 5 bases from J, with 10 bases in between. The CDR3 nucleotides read TGCAGCGTTGAAGATCCCCCGGGGACTGAAGCTTTCTTT. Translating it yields CSVEDPPGTEAFF.

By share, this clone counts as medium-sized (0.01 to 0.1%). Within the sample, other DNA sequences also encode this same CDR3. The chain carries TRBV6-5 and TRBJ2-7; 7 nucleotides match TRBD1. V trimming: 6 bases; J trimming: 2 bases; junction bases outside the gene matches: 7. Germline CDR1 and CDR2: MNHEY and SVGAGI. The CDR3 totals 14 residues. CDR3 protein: CASSLGQAAYEQYF. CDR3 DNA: TGTGCCAGCAGCCTCGGACAGGCAGCCTACGAGCAGTACTTC.

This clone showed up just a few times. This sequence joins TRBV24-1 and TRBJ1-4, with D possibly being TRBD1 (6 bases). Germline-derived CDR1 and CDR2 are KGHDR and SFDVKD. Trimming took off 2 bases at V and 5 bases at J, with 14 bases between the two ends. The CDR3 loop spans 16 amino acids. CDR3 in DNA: TGTGCCACCAGTGATTCGCCCATGAGGGGGAATGAAAAACTGTTTTTT. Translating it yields CATSDSPMRGNEKLFF.